The clone carrying this T cell receptor (beta chain) was detected only once. Its antigen is currently unknown. The source of the sample is a study of cytomegalovirus exposure and HLA in healthy donors. Findings of the study overall: Earlier analysis found most TCR beta V segments productive about 87% or about 30% of the time.

The PCR ran on 60 Vbeta and 13 Jbeta primers. The assay was immunoSEQ multiplex PCR, and TCRdb's table has in-frame clones only and misses some. The profile shows 140,000 or so clones, about three quarters of them singletons. Germline V gives CDR1 SQVTM, CDR2 ANQGSEA. The CDR3 covers 16 residues. Deletions cut 0 bases from V and 4 bases from J, with 19 bases between. The sequencing input was PBMCs. The receptor comes from a woman aged 30 to 39 in good health and CMV-seronegative. This rearrangement joins TRBV29-1 to TRBJ2-7; tentatively, D is TRBD2 (6 bases). The CDR3 nucleotides are TGCAGCGTTGAAGAGAGGCTGGAGGGAAGGACTTACGAGCAGTACTTC. This codes for CSVEERLEGRTYEQYF.